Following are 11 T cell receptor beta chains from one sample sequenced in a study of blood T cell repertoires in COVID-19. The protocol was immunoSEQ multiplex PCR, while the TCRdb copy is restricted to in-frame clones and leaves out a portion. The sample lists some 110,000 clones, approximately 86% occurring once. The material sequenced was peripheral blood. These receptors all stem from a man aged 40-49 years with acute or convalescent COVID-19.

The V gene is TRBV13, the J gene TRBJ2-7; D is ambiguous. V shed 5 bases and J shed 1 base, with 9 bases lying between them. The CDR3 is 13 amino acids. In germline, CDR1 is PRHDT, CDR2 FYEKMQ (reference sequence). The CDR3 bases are TGTGCCAGCAGCCCGCGCGGATCCTACGAGCAGTACTTC. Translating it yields CASSPRGSYEQYF.

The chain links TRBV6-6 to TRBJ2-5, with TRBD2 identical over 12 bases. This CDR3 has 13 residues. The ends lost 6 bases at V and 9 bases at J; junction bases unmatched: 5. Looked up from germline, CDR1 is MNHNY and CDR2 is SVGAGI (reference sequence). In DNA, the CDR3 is TGTGCCAGCAGCGGACTAGCGGGGACGGCCCAGTACTTC. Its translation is CASSGLAGTAQYF.

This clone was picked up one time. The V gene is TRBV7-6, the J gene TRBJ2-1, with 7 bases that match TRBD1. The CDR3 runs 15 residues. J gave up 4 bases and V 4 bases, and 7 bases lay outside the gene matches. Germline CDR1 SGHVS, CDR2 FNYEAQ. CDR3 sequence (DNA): TGTGCCAGCAGCTGGACCGGGACAGAGTACAATGAGCAGTTCTTC. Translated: CASSWTGTEYNEQFF.

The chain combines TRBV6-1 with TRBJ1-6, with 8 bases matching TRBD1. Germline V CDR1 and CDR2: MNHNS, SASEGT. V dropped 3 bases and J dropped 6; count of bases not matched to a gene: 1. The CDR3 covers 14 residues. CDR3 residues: CASSEGQANSPLHF. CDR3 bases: TGTGCCAGCAGTGAGGGACAGGCTAATTCACCCCTCCACTTT.

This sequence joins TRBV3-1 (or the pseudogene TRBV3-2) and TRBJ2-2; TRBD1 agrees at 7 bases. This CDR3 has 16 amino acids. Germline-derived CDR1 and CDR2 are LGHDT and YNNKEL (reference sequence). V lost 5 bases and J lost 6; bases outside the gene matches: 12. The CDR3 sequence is CASSIRDSAFSGELFF. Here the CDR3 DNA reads TGTGCCAGCAGCATCCGGGACAGCGCCTTCTCCGGGGAGCTGTTTTTT.

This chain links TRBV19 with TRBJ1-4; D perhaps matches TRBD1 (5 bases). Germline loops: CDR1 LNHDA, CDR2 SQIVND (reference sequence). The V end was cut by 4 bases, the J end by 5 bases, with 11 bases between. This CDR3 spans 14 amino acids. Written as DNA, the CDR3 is TGTGCCAGTAGTACCCAGGGAGGGAATGAAAAACTGTTTTTT. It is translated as CASSTQGGNEKLFF.

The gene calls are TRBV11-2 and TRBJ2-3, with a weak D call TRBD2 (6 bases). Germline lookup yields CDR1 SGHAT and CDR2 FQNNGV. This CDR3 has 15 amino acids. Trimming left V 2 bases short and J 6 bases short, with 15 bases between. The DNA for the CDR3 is TGTGCCAGCAGCTTATCCCCGGTCGGGGGTGATACGCAGTATTTT. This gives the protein CASSLSPVGGDTQYF.

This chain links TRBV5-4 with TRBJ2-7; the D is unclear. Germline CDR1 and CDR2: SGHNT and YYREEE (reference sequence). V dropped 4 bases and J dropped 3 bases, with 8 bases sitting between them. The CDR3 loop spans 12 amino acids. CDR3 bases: TGTGCCAGCAGCACAAACAACTACGAGCAGTACTTC. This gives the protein CASSTNNYEQYF.

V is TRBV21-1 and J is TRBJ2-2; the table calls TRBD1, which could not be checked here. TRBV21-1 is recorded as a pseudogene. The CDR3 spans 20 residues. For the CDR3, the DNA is TGTGCCAGCAGCAAATCACTGACAGGTTTTGTCAGCCCGAACACCGGGGAGCTGTTTTTT. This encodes CASSKSLTGFVSPNTGELFF.

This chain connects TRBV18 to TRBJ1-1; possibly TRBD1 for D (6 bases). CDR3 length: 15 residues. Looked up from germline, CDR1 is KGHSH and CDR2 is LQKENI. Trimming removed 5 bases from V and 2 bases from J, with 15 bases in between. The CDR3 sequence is CASSKIQGINTEAFF. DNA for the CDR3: TGTGCCAGCTCAAAGATTCAGGGGATCAACACTGAAGCTTTCTTT.

As DNA, the CDR3 is TGTGCGGTCGTGGGGGGTGAAAAACTGTTTTTT. Amino acids: CAVVGGEKLFF. V gene TRBV19 combines with J gene TRBJ1-4; tentatively, D is TRBD1 (5 bases). The CDR3 extends over 11 amino acids. Germline lookup yields CDR1 LNHDA and CDR2 SQIVND (reference sequence).